This T cell receptor beta chain was recovered during a study of cytomegalovirus exposure and HLA in healthy donors. Overall study: A later analysis reported the 90 to 150 validation repertoires used the same platform as the approximately 660 first-cohort repertoires. General study points: The tendency of first-cohort TCR clusters to co-occur in the 120 or so validation repertoires was identified by a subsequent analysis. The study designated 150 to 200 TCR beta chains cytomegalovirus-associated. While the bulk of TCR sequences proved rare, some public TCRs turned up in many donors.

Germline V gene sequence: CDR1 MNHEY, CDR2 SMNVEV (reference sequence). V was shortened by 2 bases and J by 0 bases, with 8 bases between the two germline ends. CDR3 length: 14 residues. Method: immunoSEQ multiplex PCR; TCRdb's copy keeps in-frame clones and lacks some. Of 300,000 to 450,000 clones listed, 86% are singletons. In the case of this clone: The antigen is not known.

Specimen: PBMCs. The sequence was collected from a woman younger than 35 in good health and CMV-seronegative. The chain is built from TRBV27 and TRBJ2-7; tentatively, D is TRBD2 (5 bases). CDR3 protein: CASSLVGNSYEQYF. DNA for the CDR3: TGTGCCAGCAGTTTAGTCGGGAACTCCTACGAGCAGTACTTC.